The T cell receptor (beta chain) described here comes from a study of blood T cell repertoires in COVID-19. About the research overall: Researchers got acute and convalescent COVID-19 samples from the United States, Italy and Spain. T cells, B-cell-depleted T cells, or PBMCs supplied cDNA or gDNA.

In the original analysis: The assay estimated nucleated cells by amplifying reference gene primers. Measured with immunoSEQ multiplex PCR; TCRdb has only the in-frame clones, and not every one. V, J and clone size were drawn from that table, and D and trimming were deduced from the DNA. The data hold hundreds of thousands of clones, with about four fifths observed a single time. V lost 8 bases, J lost 6 bases, and 4 bases stayed unmatched. The CDR3 totals 13 residues. Germline CDR1 and CDR2: LNHDA and SQIVND (reference sequence). The sequence was collected from a middle-aged woman with active or convalescent COVID-19. Sequencing input: peripheral blood. The chain has TRBV19 and TRBJ1-6; 7 bases are a match to TRBD1. The CDR3 sequence is CASAGTANSPLHF. The CDR3 coding sequence is TGTGCCAGTGCCGGGACAGCTAATTCACCCCTCCACTTT. Combining the CDR3 with reference TRBV19 and TRBJ1-6 gives the whole variable domain DGGITQSPKYLFRKEGQNVTLSCEQNLNHDAMYWYRQDPGQGLRLIYYSQIVNDFQKGDIAEGYSVSREKKESFPLTVTSAQKNPTAFYLCASAGTANSPLHFGNGTRLTVT.